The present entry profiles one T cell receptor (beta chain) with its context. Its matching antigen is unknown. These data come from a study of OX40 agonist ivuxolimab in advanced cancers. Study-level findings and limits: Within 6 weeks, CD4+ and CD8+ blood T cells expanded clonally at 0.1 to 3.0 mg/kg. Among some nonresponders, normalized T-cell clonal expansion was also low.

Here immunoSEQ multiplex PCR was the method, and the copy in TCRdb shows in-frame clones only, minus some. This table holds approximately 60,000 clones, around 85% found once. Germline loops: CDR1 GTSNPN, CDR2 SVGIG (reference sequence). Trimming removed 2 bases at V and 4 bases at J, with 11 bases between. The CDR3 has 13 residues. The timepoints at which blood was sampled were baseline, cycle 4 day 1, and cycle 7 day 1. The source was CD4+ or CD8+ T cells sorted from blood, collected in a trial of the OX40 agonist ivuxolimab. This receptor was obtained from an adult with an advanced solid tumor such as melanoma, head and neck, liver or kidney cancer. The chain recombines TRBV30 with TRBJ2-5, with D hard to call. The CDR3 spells CAWSFVSGETQYF. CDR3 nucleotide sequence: TGTGCCTGGAGTTTTGTCTCGGGAGAGACCCAGTACTTC.